The clone carrying this T cell receptor (beta chain) has a count of ten or more. Antigen: not known. A universal primer site was incorporated via template switching, and the cDNA contained unique molecular identifiers. TCRdb called the 5' RACE reads again in MiXCR, with one record for every CDR3 protein. The table has 500,000 to 650,000 distinct CDR3 sequences, under 8.5% seen once; the top ten hold about 1.6%. The record originates from a study of identical twins. Study-level results: It was cross-sectional statistical analysis, not following the same donors, that the conclusions relied on.

Germline V CDR1 and CDR2: SGHTA, FQGNSA. The CDR3 is 14 residues long. Trimming stripped 3 bases from V and 6 bases from J, with 9 bases between. Another study also made use of these data, one on yellow fever vaccine responses in identical twins. In that study: Reportedly, the response of twins' T cells to the vaccine seemed partly convergent, partly personalized.

This chain links TRBV7-2 with TRBJ1-6; D gene ambiguous. This sequence originates from a woman between 18 and 29 years old in good health. The sample taken for sequencing was PBMCs. The CDR3 DNA sequence: TGTGCCAGCAGCTTTTTACAGATTAATTCACCCCTCCACTTT. Encoded protein: CASSFLQINSPLHF.